These 27 T cell receptor beta chains originate from one sample sequenced in a study of blood T cell repertoires in COVID-19. Data came from immunoSEQ multiplex PCR; TCRdb stores just in-frame clones and leaves some out. The sample contains some 260,000 clones, about 87% of which appear only once. The specimen sequenced was peripheral blood. These receptors all come from a woman in her 70s with COVID-19, enrolled during active disease.

The chain links TRBV18 to TRBJ2-1; tentatively, D is TRBD1 (5 bases). The CDR3 sequence is 13 residues long. Trimming took off 6 bases at V and 8 bases at J, with 14 bases between the two ends. Germline V gene lookup returns CDR1 KGHSH and CDR2 LQKENI. CDR3 sequence reads: CASSLRVRDEQFF. Written as DNA, the CDR3 is TGTGCCAGCTCTCTCAGGGTTCGCGATGAGCAGTTCTTC.

The chain carries TRBV20-1 and TRBJ2-7; 15 bases map to TRBD2. V gave up 3 bases and J gave up 0 bases; unmatched junction bases: 9. The CDR3 runs to 18 residues. The germline CDR1 and CDR2 sequences are DFQATT and SNEGSKA (reference sequence). This CDR3 is CSASAGLAGGINSYEQYF. CDR3 DNA sequence: TGCAGTGCTAGTGCCGGACTAGCGGGAGGGATAAACTCCTACGAGCAGTACTTC.

The chain is built from TRBV20-1 and TRBJ2-1; D might be TRBD1 (5 bases). V dropped 3 bases and J dropped 7 bases, with 16 bases sitting between them. Germline V lookup: CDR1 DFQATT, CDR2 SNEGSKA (reference sequence). The CDR3 contains 14 residues. The CDR3 DNA follows: TGCAGTGCTAGTGGCAGGGTAGTTAGGAATGAGCAGTTCTTC. It is translated as CSASGRVVRNEQFF.

The chain joins TRBV6-6 to TRBJ2-5, with D possibly being TRBD2 (6 bases). The CDR3 spans 14 residues. Looked up from germline, CDR1 is MNHNY and CDR2 is SVGAGI (reference sequence). V lost 5 bases, J lost 5 bases, and 15 bases lay in between. CDR3 loop: CASSPREIRETQYF. In DNA, the CDR3 is TGTGCCAGCAGTCCCCGGGAGATTCGGGAGACCCAGTACTTC.

This chain joins TRBV18 and TRBJ2-6; no clear D. V gave up 0 bases and J gave up 0 bases, with 3 bases separating them. CDR1 is KGHSH, CDR2 LQKENI, per germline. The CDR3 runs to 15 residues. The CDR3: CASSPPVSGANVLTF. CDR3 DNA sequence: TGTGCCAGCTCACCACCCGTCTCTGGGGCCAACGTCCTGACTTTC.

J is TRBJ2-3 and V is TRBV30; 7 bases are a match to TRBD1. With 3 bases clipped from V and 2 bases from J, the junction kept 5 bases outside the gene matches. CDR3 length: 14 residues. Per germline, CDR1 GTSNPN and CDR2 SVGIG (reference sequence). The CDR3 nucleotides are TGTGCCTGGAGACCGGGACAGTCCACAGATACGCAGTATTTT. This encodes CAWRPGQSTDTQYF.

This clone was counted only a few times. CDR3 protein: CASLPHGQGNQPQHF. CDR3 bases: TGTGCCAGCCTCCCCCATGGGCAGGGCAATCAGCCCCAGCATTTT. The chain joins TRBV28 to TRBJ1-5; D gene uncertain. V lost 8 bases, J lost 2 bases, and 16 bases lay in between. The CDR3 contains 15 residues. Germline V lookup: CDR1 MDHEN, CDR2 SYDVKM. Complete variable domain (other parts from reference TRBV28 and TRBJ1-5): DVKVTQSSRYLVKRTGEKVFLECVQDMDHENMFWYRQDPGLGLRLIYFSYDVKMKEKGDIPEGYSVSREKKERFSLILESASTNQTSMYLCASLPHGQGNQPQHFGDGTRLSIL.

This clone was seen only once. The chain recombines TRBV2 with TRBJ1-2, with D maybe TRBD1 (6 bases). The CDR3 covers 14 residues. Germline CDR1 SNHLY, CDR2 FYNNEI. Deletions cut 5 bases from V and 5 bases from J, with 15 bases between. In DNA form, the CDR3 reads TGTGCCAGCAGTTCCTCCAGGGGAGGGTATGGCTACACCTTC. Protein sequence: CASSSSRGGYGYTF.

This chain joins TRBV4-1 and TRBJ1-6; possible D gene TRBD1, 5 bases. The CDR3 is 14 residues long. Trimming stripped 4 bases from V and 3 bases from J, with 7 bases between. Germline V gene lookup returns CDR1 MGHRA and CDR2 YSYEKL. CDR3 sequence reads: CASSPRDYNSPLHF. Here the CDR3 DNA reads TGCGCCAGCAGCCCCAGGGACTATAATTCACCCCTCCACTTT.

This sequence joins TRBV10-3 and TRBJ2-7; maybe TRBD1 (6 bases). The V end lost 3 bases, the J end lost 0 bases, and 12 bases lay between the germline ends. The V gene's germline CDR1 is ENHRY and CDR2 SYGVKD. CDR3 length: 15 residues. The CDR3 region has the DNA TGTGCCATCAGTGAACAGGGTAAACTCTCCTACGAGCAGTACTTC. Translation gives CAISEQGKLSYEQYF.

The rearrangement links TRBV7-6 to TRBJ2-3; 10 nucleotides match TRBD2. The length of the CDR3 is 16 residues. The ends lost 5 bases at V and 4 bases at J; junction bases unmatched: 9. The germline V gene encodes CDR1 SGHVS and CDR2 FNYEAQ. The CDR3 spells CASSGYTSGTADTQYF. The CDR3 nucleotides are TGTGCCAGCAGCGGATACACTAGCGGGACAGCAGATACGCAGTATTTT.

CDR3 in DNA: TGCAGCGTGAACCGGGACAGGAGGTTATGGAAGGCGGGGAGCGCTGAAGCTTTCTTT. It encodes CSVNRDRRLWKAGSAEAFF. V usage is TRBV29-1 and J usage is TRBJ1-1, with 8 bases matching TRBD1. Germline loops: CDR1 SQVTM, CDR2 ANQGSEA. Unmatched junction bases numbered 27, after V lost 6 bases and J lost 6 bases. The CDR3 runs 19 residues.

The rearrangement links TRBV5-1 to TRBJ1-2, with D perhaps matching TRBD1 (6 bases). Per germline, CDR1 SGHRS and CDR2 YFSETQ. The CDR3 runs 16 residues. The V end lost 4 bases, the J end lost 0 bases, and 16 bases lay between the germline ends. The CDR3 loop reads CASSHLTGNTNYGYTF. The DNA of the CDR3 is TGCGCCAGCAGCCACCTCACAGGGAATACTAACTATGGCTACACCTTC.

The chain employs TRBV6-2 or TRBV6-3 and TRBJ1-2; D unresolved. This CDR3 has 15 amino acids. The V gene lost 2 bases and the J gene lost 0 bases, with 10 bases spanning the gap. In germline, CDR1 is MNHEY, CDR2 SVGEGT. The CDR3 loop reads CASSYRSSSNYGYTF. The CDR3 DNA is TGTGCCAGCAGTTACCGGTCCTCTTCTAACTATGGCTACACCTTC.

V is TRBV19 and J is TRBJ1-1; D unresolved. V lost 3 bases, J lost 3 bases, and 8 bases lay in between. CDR1 LNHDA and CDR2 SQIVND come from the germline V gene (reference sequence). CDR3 length: 13 amino acids. Here the CDR3 reads CASSMRSDTEAFF. In DNA form, the CDR3 reads TGTGCCAGTAGTATGAGGAGTGACACTGAAGCTTTCTTT.

This chain links TRBV9 with TRBJ2-7; 8 bases align to TRBD1. CDR1 and CDR2 from the germline V gene are SGDLS and YYNGEE. CDR3 length: 14 residues. The V segment lost 4 bases and the J segment 1 base; nucleotides outside the gene matches: 4. CDR3 bases: TGTGCCAGCAGCCCCCGACAGGGGTCCTACGAGCAGTACTTC. It codes for CASSPRQGSYEQYF. The entire variable domain, with the rest obtained from reference TRBV9 and TRBJ2-7, is as follows: DSGVTQTPKHLITATGQRVTLRCSPRSGDLSVYWYQQSLDQGLQFLIQYYNGEERAKGNILERFSAQQFPDLHSELNLSSLELGDSALYFCASSPRQGSYEQYFGPGTRLTVT.

This clone occurred a few times. The V gene is TRBV2, the J gene TRBJ2-1; D remains unclear. Germline CDR1 SNHLY, CDR2 FYNNEI. The CDR3 contains 16 residues. V lost 0 bases and J lost 4, with 13 bases in between. Here the CDR3 reads CASSEALPILYNEQFF. DNA for the CDR3: TGTGCCAGCAGTGAAGCGCTCCCTATTTTATACAATGAGCAGTTCTTC. Supplemented by reference TRBV2 and TRBJ2-1, the full variable domain reads EPEVTQTPSHQVTQMGQEVILRCVPISNHLYFYWYRQILGQKVEFLVSFYNNEISEKSEIFDDQFSVERPDGSNFTLKIRSTKLEDSAMYFCASSEALPILYNEQFFGPGTRLTVL.

The chain combines TRBV6-2 or TRBV6-3 with TRBJ2-3; D uncertain. This CDR3 has 12 residues. Trimming cost V 6 bases and J 3 bases, with 7 bases left between them. CDR1 and CDR2 from the germline V gene are MNHEY and SVGEGT. The CDR3 DNA sequence: TGTGCCAGCAGCCCACAAACAGATACGCAGTATTTT. Translation: CASSPQTDTQYF.

The rearrangement joins TRBV19 to TRBJ2-7; 10 positions match TRBD1. The germline CDR1 and CDR2 sequences are LNHDA and SQIVND (reference sequence). There are 17 residues in the CDR3. V gave up 8 bases and J gave up 0 bases; unmatched junction bases: 13. CDR3 in amino acids: CASSGTGAATSSYEQYF. The CDR3 DNA sequence: TGTGCCAGTTCCGGGACAGGGGCCGCGACGAGCTCCTACGAGCAGTACTTC.

V usage is TRBV7-6 and J usage is TRBJ2-3; a weak D match, TRBD2 (5 bases). Germline-derived CDR1 and CDR2 are SGHVS and FNYEAQ. V dropped 1 base and J dropped 5 bases, with 10 bases sitting between them. This CDR3 contains 14 residues. CDR3 region: CASSLGGSEDTQYF. DNA of the CDR3: TGTGCCAGCAGCTTAGGAGGGAGCGAAGATACGCAGTATTTT.

The CDR3 loop reads CANIPSHPGGGNTIYF. DNA of the CDR3: TGTGCCAATATCCCTAGTCATCCAGGGGGAGGAAACACCATATATTTT. V is TRBV19 and J is TRBJ1-3; 7 nucleotides match TRBD1. The CDR3 consists of 16 residues. V shed 10 bases and J 4 bases; nucleotides not matched to a gene: 16. CDR1 and CDR2 (germline): LNHDA, SQIVND (reference sequence).

This clone has more than one count but fewer than ten. The genes are TRBV11-3 and TRBJ2-1; the match to TRBD1 covers 7 bases. This CDR3 is built from 14 residues. Germline V gives CDR1 SGHNT, CDR2 YENEEA. The junction had 8 bases not matched to a gene; V was cut back by 4 bases and J by 8 bases. This CDR3 reads CASSWGKTGDEQFF. DNA for the CDR3: TGTGCCAGCAGCTGGGGAAAAACAGGGGATGAGCAGTTCTTC.

The rearrangement uses TRBV27 and TRBJ2-7; TRBD1 agrees at 8 bases. Germline V gives CDR1 MNHEY, CDR2 SMNVEV (reference sequence). The V and J ends lost 3 bases and 8 bases, in that order; junction bases with no gene match: 6. The CDR3 runs 13 residues. The DNA for the CDR3 is TGTGCCAGCAGTTTCCAGGACAGGGAGAAGCAGTACTTC. This sequence encodes CASSFQDREKQYF.

This rearrangement joins TRBV27 to TRBJ1-2; the D gene is possibly TRBD1 (6 bases). The CDR3 sequence is 15 residues long. Trimming removed 0 bases from V and 4 bases from J, with 12 bases in between. Germline V gene data show CDR1 as MNHEY and CDR2 as SMNVEV (reference sequence). DNA of the CDR3: TGTGCCAGCAGTTTATCGTCCAGGGGCTCCTATGGCTACACCTTC. This translates into CASSLSSRGSYGYTF.

This clone is classed as medium-sized. This sequence joins TRBV5-4 and TRBJ2-5; 12 nucleotides agree with TRBD1. This CDR3 spans 16 amino acids. Germline V gene lookup returns CDR1 SGHNT and CDR2 YYREEE (reference sequence). V lost 1 base, J lost 5 bases, and 6 bases stayed unmatched. CDR3 coding DNA: TGTGCCAGCAGCTTGTTGGGACAGGGGGCGGGGGAGACCCAGTACTTC. It yields the protein CASSLLGQGAGETQYF.

This chain joins TRBV5-1 and TRBJ1-1; weak D call: TRBD1 (6 bases). This CDR3 has 17 residues. Trimming took 2 bases from V and 0 from J, leaving 17 bases between them. Germline V lookup: CDR1 SGHRS, CDR2 YFSETQ. As DNA, the CDR3 is TGCGCCAGCAGCTTAGAACAGGGTTTCACCATGAACACTGAAGCTTTCTTT. This encodes CASSLEQGFTMNTEAFF.

This clone was seen only once. This chain links TRBV6-5 with TRBJ2-2, with 7 bases aligning to TRBD2. The CDR3 length is 15 residues. CDR1 and CDR2 (germline): MNHEY, SVGAGI. The trim removed 0 bases at V and 6 bases at J, leaving 4 bases unmatched. This CDR3 is CASSYSSGEAGELFF. The CDR3 region has the DNA TGTGCCAGCAGTTACTCGAGCGGGGAGGCCGGGGAGCTGTTTTTT.